The entry below describes one T cell receptor (beta chain). Coverage ceases 3 residues before the CDR3 finishes, and the germline J gene fills in the end. The sample is drawn from a study of T cells in women clearing cervical HPV infection. V gave up 6 bases and J gave up 0 bases; unmatched junction bases: 4. In germline, CDR1 is ENHRY, CDR2 SYGVKD. This CDR3 comprises 15 residues. TCRdb's table, derived via immunoSEQ multiplex PCR, lists solely in-frame clones and lacks some. This listing includes around 20,000 clones. The receptor's source is a woman between 18 and 75 years old with a cervical HPV16 infection that either progressed to CIN3+ or cleared (not recorded which). Sequencing input: blood buffy coat. This chain uses TRBV10-3 with TRBJ1-3, with 8 bases aligning to TRBD1. CDR3 bases read: TGTGCCATCAGACGGACAGGGAACTCTGGAAACACC. It is translated as CAIRRTGNSGNT. The CDR3 reads in full as CAIRRTGNSGNTIYF.